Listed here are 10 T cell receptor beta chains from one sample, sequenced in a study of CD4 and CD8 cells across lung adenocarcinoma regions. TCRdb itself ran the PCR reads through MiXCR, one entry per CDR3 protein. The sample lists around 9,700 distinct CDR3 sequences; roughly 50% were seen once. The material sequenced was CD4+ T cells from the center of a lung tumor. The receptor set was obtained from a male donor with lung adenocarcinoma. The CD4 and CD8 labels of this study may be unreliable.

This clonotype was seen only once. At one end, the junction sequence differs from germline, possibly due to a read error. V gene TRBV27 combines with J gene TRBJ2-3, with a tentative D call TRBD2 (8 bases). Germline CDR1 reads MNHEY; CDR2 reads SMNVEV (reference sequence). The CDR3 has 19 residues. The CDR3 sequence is CASRATGVAGQSGTDTQYF. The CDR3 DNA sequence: TGTGCCAGCAGAGCCACGGGGGTAGCGGGACAGTCTGGCACAGATACTCAGTATTTC.

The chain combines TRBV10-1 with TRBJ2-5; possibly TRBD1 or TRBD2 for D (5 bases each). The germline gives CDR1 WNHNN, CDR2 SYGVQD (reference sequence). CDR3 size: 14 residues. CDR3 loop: CAGHGDRDQETQYF. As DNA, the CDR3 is TGCGCGGGGCACGGGGACCGTGACCAAGAGACCCAGTACTTC.

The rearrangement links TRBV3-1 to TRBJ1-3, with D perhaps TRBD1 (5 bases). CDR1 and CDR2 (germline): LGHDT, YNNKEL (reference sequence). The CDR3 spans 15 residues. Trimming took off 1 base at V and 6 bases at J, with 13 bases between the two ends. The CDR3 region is CASSQVGLGENTIYF. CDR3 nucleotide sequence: TGTGCCAGCAGCCAAGTGGGGCTGGGAGAAAACACCATATATTTT.

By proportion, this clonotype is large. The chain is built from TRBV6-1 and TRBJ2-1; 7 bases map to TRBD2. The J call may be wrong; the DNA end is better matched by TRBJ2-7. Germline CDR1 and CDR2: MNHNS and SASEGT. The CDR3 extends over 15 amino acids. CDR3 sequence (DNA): TGTGCCAGCAGTGAACTCCCGGGGGGAGAGTACGAGCAGTACTTC. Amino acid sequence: CASSELPGGEYEQYF.

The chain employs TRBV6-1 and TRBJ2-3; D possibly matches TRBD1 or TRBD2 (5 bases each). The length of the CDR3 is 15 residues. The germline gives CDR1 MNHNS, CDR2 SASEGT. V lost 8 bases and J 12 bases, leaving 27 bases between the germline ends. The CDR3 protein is CASPEGHSAKNIQYF. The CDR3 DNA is TGTGCCAGCCCCGAGGGGCACAGTGCCAAAAACATTCAGTATTTT.

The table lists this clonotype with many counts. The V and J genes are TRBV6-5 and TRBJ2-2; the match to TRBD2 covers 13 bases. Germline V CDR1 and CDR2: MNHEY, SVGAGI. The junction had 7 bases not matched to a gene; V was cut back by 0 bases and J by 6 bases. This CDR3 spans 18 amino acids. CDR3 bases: TGTGCCAGCAGTTACTCTTACGGACTAGCGGGAGCGCCCGGGGAGCTGTTTTTT. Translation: CASSYSYGLAGAPGELFF.

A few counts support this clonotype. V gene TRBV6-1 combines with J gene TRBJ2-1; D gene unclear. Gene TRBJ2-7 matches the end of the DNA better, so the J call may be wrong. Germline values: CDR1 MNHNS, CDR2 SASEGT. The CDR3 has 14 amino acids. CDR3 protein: CASSDAAYLYEQYF. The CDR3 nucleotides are TGTGCCAGCAGTGACGCAGCTTATCTCTACGAGCAGTACTTC.

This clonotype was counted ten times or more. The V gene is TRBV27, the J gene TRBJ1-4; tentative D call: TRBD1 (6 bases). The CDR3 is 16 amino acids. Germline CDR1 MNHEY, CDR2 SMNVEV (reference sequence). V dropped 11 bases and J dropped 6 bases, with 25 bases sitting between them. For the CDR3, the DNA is TGTGCCGTACCTCCTCCGGGACACAGAAGCGATGAAAAACTGTTTTTT. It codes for CAVPPPGHRSDEKLFF.

The CDR3 DNA follows: TGTGCCTGGAGTTCCCAATATAATTCACCCCTCCACTTT. Amino acids: CAWSSQYNSPLHF. The chain uses TRBV30 and TRBJ1-6; D call uncertain. With 2 bases removed from V and 4 bases from J, the gap between germline ends came to 6 bases. The CDR3 covers 13 residues. Germline V gene data show CDR1 as GTSNPN and CDR2 as SVGIG (reference sequence).

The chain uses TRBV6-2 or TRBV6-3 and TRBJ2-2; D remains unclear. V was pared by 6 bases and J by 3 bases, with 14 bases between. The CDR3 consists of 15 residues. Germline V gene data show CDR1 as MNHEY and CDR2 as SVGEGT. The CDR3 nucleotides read TGTGCCAGCAGACCCGGGCCCTGGGACACCGGGGAGCTGTTTTTT. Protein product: CASRPGPWDTGELFF.